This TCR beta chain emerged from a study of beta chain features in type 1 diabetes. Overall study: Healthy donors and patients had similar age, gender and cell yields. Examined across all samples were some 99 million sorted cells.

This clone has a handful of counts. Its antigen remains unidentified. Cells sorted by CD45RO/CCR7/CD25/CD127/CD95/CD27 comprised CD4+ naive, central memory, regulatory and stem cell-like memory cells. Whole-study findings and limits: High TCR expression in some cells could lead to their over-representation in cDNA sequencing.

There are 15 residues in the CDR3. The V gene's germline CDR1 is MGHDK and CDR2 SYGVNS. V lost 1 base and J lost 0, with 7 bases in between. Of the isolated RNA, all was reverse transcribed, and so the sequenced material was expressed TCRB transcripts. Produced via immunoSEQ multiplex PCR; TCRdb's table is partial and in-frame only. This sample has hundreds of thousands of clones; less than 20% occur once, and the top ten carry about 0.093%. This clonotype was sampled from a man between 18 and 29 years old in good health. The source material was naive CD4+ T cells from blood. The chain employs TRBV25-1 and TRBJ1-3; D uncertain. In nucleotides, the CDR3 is TGTGCCAGCAGTGAATCCGGCAGCTCTGGAAACACCATATATTTT. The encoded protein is CASSESGSSGNTIYF.